This T cell receptor (beta chain) was documented in a study of blood T cells in healthy people across ages. Using a J-beta primer mix together with a sample-barcoded 5' primer, a second PCR was run for about 6 to 11 cycles. TCRdb redid the calling of the 5' RACE reads with MiXCR, one entry per CDR3 protein. The top ten hold 15% to 20% of the sample, which has approximately 1,000,000 distinct CDR3 sequences, more than 35% seen once. A word on this clonotype: The junction and the germline gene differ at one end; a read error may be behind it.

This CDR3 has 15 residues. Sequencing used blood. J is TRBJ2-7 and V is TRBV12-3 or TRBV12-4, with a tentative D call TRBD2 (7 bases). The TCR originated in a woman aged 55-69 years in good health. The CDR3 coding sequence is TGTGCCGGCAGCTTAGGGGGGGACGGAACCTACGAGCAGTACTTC. The encoded protein is CAGSLGGDGTYEQYF.